The 23 T cell receptor beta chains below all came from one sample that was sequenced in a study of blood T cell repertoires in COVID-19. TCRdb keeps only in-frame clones here, not all; method: immunoSEQ multiplex PCR. The sample consists of approximately 230,000 clones, approximately 82% of them appearing once. Sequenced sample: PBMCs or T cells enriched from blood (not recorded which). The receptor source for this set is a man in his forties who had recovered from COVID-19.

The rearrangement joins TRBV28 to TRBJ2-7; TRBD2 is a possible D gene (6 bases). There are 12 residues in the CDR3. Germline assignment: CDR1 MDHEN and CDR2 SYDVKM. Trimming pared 6 bases from V and 12 bases from J, leaving 18 bases between. CDR3 protein: CASSATSRRPYF. The CDR3 DNA reads TGTGCCAGCAGCGCTACTAGCCGCCGGCCGTACTTC. Full variable domain (rest looked up from reference TRBV28 and TRBJ2-7): DVKVTQSSRYLVKRTGEKVFLECVQDMDHENMFWYRQDPGLGLRLIYFSYDVKMKEKGDIPEGYSVSREKKERFSLILESASTNQTSMYLCASSATSRRPYFGPGTRLTVT.

The chain combines TRBV5-1 with TRBJ2-7, with TRBD1 matching over 7 bases. Germline lookup yields CDR1 SGHRS and CDR2 YFSETQ. This CDR3 has 15 residues. The V segment lost 0 bases and the J segment 6 bases; nucleotides outside the gene matches: 9. The CDR3 nucleotides are TGCGCCAGCAGCTTGGTGAGGGGGCCCACGAGCGAGCAGTACTTC. Translation: CASSLVRGPTSEQYF. Combining the CDR3 with reference TRBV5-1 and TRBJ2-7 gives the whole variable domain KAGVTQTPRYLIKTRGQQVTLSCSPISGHRSVSWYQQTPGQGLQFLFEYFSETQRNKGNFPGRFSGRQFSNSRSEMNVSTLELGDSALYLCASSLVRGPTSEQYFGPGTRLTVT.

The chain carries TRBV28 and TRBJ2-7; 8 bases are shared with TRBD2. V gave up 3 bases and J gave up 7 bases; unmatched junction bases: 17. The CDR3 has 17 residues. Germline CDR1 reads MDHEN; CDR2 reads SYDVKM. CDR3 residues: CASSFYPGLERVREQYF. CDR3 in DNA: TGTGCCAGCAGTTTTTATCCGGGACTAGAAAGGGTGAGGGAGCAGTACTTC.

The V and J genes are TRBV11-2 and TRBJ2-3; a possible D gene is TRBD2 (5 bases). Germline CDR1 is SGHAT and CDR2 is FQNNGV. There are 15 residues in the CDR3. The V and J ends lost 0 bases and 4 bases respectively, with 11 bases between them. The CDR3 sequence is CASSLDRGRSDTQYF. The CDR3 nucleotides read TGTGCCAGCAGCTTAGATCGAGGGAGATCAGATACGCAGTATTTT.

This clone was observed a few times. The rearrangement uses TRBV28 and TRBJ2-3, with 9 bases identical to TRBD1. Trimming at V came to 4 bases and at J to 9 bases, leaving 5 bases not matched to a gene. The CDR3 has 13 amino acids. The V gene's germline CDR1 is MDHEN and CDR2 SYDVKM. DNA for the CDR3: TGTGCCAGCAGTTACAGGGGGCGTTGGACGCAGTATTTT. Translating it yields CASSYRGRWTQYF.

The chain joins TRBV19 to TRBJ2-7, with unresolved D. The germline V gene encodes CDR1 LNHDA and CDR2 SQIVND (reference sequence). This CDR3 is built from 14 residues. V was pared by 7 bases and J by 0 bases, with 13 bases between. The DNA for the CDR3 is TGTGCCAGTAAGGTTTTGGAGTTCTCCTACGAGCAGTACTTC. Translated, it gives CASKVLEFSYEQYF.

The rearrangement links TRBV12-3 or TRBV12-4 to TRBJ1-1, with unresolved D. Between the trimmed V and J ends, which lost 1 base and 4 bases, there was a span of 4 bases. CDR3 size: 12 residues. The CDR3 is CASSLGATEAFF. For the CDR3, the DNA is TGTGCCAGCAGTTTAGGGGCCACTGAAGCTTTCTTT.

The V gene is TRBV9, the J gene TRBJ1-2; no firm D call. V gave up 4 bases and J gave up 4 bases, with 11 bases separating them. Germline V gene data show CDR1 as SGDLS and CDR2 as YYNGEE. The CDR3 contains 13 residues. The CDR3 reads CASSLPGFYGYTF. CDR3 sequence (DNA): TGTGCCAGCAGCCTCCCGGGATTCTATGGCTACACCTTC.

The chain carries TRBV30 and TRBJ2-7; 7 nucleotides match TRBD1. Germline V lookup: CDR1 GTSNPN, CDR2 SVGIG (reference sequence). There are 13 residues in the CDR3. The V and J ends lost 2 bases and 7 bases, in that order; junction bases with no gene match: 8. For the CDR3, the DNA is TGTGCCTGGAGTCCCACAGGGGTAGGAGAGCAGTACTTC. It yields the protein CAWSPTGVGEQYF.

A note on this clone: Different DNA sequences within this sample yield the same CDR3. V and J are TRBV12-3 or TRBV12-4 and TRBJ2-1; 7 bases are a match to TRBD2. V was clipped by 5 bases and J by 6 bases; unmatched bases: 1. CDR3 length equals 12 residues. Here the CDR3 reads CASSPSGNEQFF. The DNA of the CDR3 is TGTGCCAGCAGTCCTAGCGGCAATGAGCAGTTCTTC.

CDR3 in DNA: TGTGCCAGCAGCCTTCATCGGGATACGCAGTATTTT. Protein sequence: CASSLHRDTQYF. The chain combines TRBV7-9 with TRBJ2-3; D call uncertain. The CDR3 extends over 12 amino acids. Trimming stripped 5 bases from V and 6 bases from J, with 9 bases between. The germline CDR1 and CDR2 sequences are SEHNR and FQNEAQ (reference sequence).

The chain recombines TRBV2 with TRBJ1-6; 10 bases are shared with TRBD1. The junction had 6 bases not matched to a gene; V was cut back by 6 bases and J by 7 bases. Germline V gene data show CDR1 as SNHLY and CDR2 as FYNNEI. The CDR3 is 15 amino acids. CDR3 region: CASRTPGQGNSPLHF. The CDR3 DNA reads as TGTGCCAGCAGGACTCCGGGACAGGGGAATTCACCCCTCCACTTT.

The CDR3: CSVEKGDGTEAFF. The CDR3 DNA follows: TGCAGCGTTGAAAAGGGGGACGGCACTGAAGCTTTCTTT. The chain has TRBV29-1 and TRBJ1-1; tentative D call: TRBD1 (6 bases). V lost 2 bases to trimming and J lost 4 bases, with 11 bases between them. The V gene's germline CDR1 is SQVTM and CDR2 ANQGSEA. The CDR3 runs 13 residues.

This CDR3 is CATQASSGNTIYF. CDR3 DNA: TGTGCCACCCAGGCGAGCTCTGGAAACACCATATATTTT. J is TRBJ1-3 and V is TRBV15; no clear D gene. The CDR3 totals 13 residues. Germline CDR1 LNHNV, CDR2 YYDKDF (reference sequence). V lost 8 bases and J 0 bases, leaving 8 bases between the germline ends. Drawing the rest from reference TRBV15 and TRBJ1-3, the complete variable domain is DAMVIQNPRYQVTQFGKPVTLSCSQTLNHNVMYWYQQKSSQAPKLLFHYYDKDFNNEADTPDNFQSRRPNTSFCFLDIRSPGLGDTAMYLCATQASSGNTIYFGEGSWLTVV.

The chain is built from TRBV11-2 and TRBJ2-5, with TRBD2 matching 7 bases. The CDR3 sequence is 15 residues long. V lost 2 bases and J lost 1; bases outside the gene matches: 4. Germline CDR1 and CDR2: SGHAT and FQNNGV. The CDR3 nucleotides read TGTGCCAGCAGCTTATTGGGGGGGGTCCAAGAGACCCAGTACTTC. Its protein product is CASSLLGGVQETQYF.

The chain carries TRBV19 and TRBJ1-4, with 7 bases identical to TRBD1. CDR3 length: 13 residues. Germline CDR1 and CDR2: LNHDA and SQIVND (reference sequence). The V gene end was trimmed by 5 bases and the J gene end by 8 bases; junction bases not matched to a gene: 5. The CDR3 here is CASSYRGGEKLFF. CDR3 nucleotide sequence: TGTGCCAGTAGTTACAGGGGTGGCGAAAAACTGTTTTTT.

This rearrangement joins TRBV9 to TRBJ2-2, with D perhaps matching TRBD1 (5 bases). The length of the CDR3 is 14 residues. The germline gives CDR1 SGDLS, CDR2 YYNGEE. V was trimmed by 1 base and J by 5 bases, leaving 9 bases between them. CDR3 DNA: TGTGCCAGCAGCGTAAATGCAGGGACCGGGGAGCTGTTTTTT. As protein: CASSVNAGTGELFF.

V gene TRBV28 combines with J gene TRBJ2-7, with TRBD1 matching over 7 bases. The CDR3 length is 13 residues. The V segment lost 3 bases and the J segment 5 bases; nucleotides outside the gene matches: 4. CDR1 and CDR2 from the germline V gene are MDHEN and SYDVKM. The CDR3 DNA reads as TGTGCCAGCAGTTTTGAGGGGGCGGACGAGCAGTACTTC. It is translated as CASSFEGADEQYF. Complete variable domain (other parts from reference TRBV28 and TRBJ2-7): DVKVTQSSRYLVKRTGEKVFLECVQDMDHENMFWYRQDPGLGLRLIYFSYDVKMKEKGDIPEGYSVSREKKERFSLILESASTNQTSMYLCASSFEGADEQYFGPGTRLTVT.

The chain carries TRBV19 and TRBJ2-1, with D tentatively TRBD1 (5 bases). V was pared by 6 bases and J by 9 bases, with 12 bases between. The germline V gene has CDR1 LNHDA and CDR2 SQIVND (reference sequence). The length of the CDR3 is 12 residues. Here the CDR3 DNA reads TGTGCCAGTAGCAGCCAGGGTAGTGAGCAGTTCTTC. Translating it yields CASSSQGSEQFF.

This clone was observed a handful of times. This chain connects TRBV28 to TRBJ1-5; TRBD1 might be the D (5 bases). Trimming stripped 7 bases from V and 11 bases from J, with 15 bases between. Germline CDR1 and CDR2: MDHEN and SYDVKM. The CDR3 has 12 residues. CDR3 DNA: TGTGCCAGCACAATCTCGCTAGGGGCCCAGCATTTT. It yields the protein CASTISLGAQHF. The full variable domain, completed using reference TRBV28 and TRBJ1-5, is DVKVTQSSRYLVKRTGEKVFLECVQDMDHENMFWYRQDPGLGLRLIYFSYDVKMKEKGDIPEGYSVSREKKERFSLILESASTNQTSMYLCASTISLGAQHFGDGTRLSIL.

J is TRBJ2-7 and V is TRBV19, with TRBD1 matching 10 bases. Germline trimming cut 5 bases from V and 2 bases from J; bases unmatched to any gene: 6. There are 15 residues in the CDR3. The germline CDR1 and CDR2 sequences are LNHDA and SQIVND (reference sequence). CDR3 bases: TGTGCCAGTAGTCCCTGGGACAGGGGAACCTACGAGCAGTACTTC. Translated: CASSPWDRGTYEQYF.

The chain carries TRBV7-8 and TRBJ1-1, with D unresolved. The germline gives CDR1 SGHVS, CDR2 FQNEAQ. This CDR3 has 16 amino acids. The V end lost 5 bases, the J end lost 1 base, and 17 bases lay between the germline ends. The CDR3 DNA reads as TGTGCCAGCAGCAGAACCTCTACGGTTCGGAACACTGAAGCTTTCTTT. Translating gives CASSRTSTVRNTEAFF.

The chain couples TRBV10-3 to TRBJ2-7; TRBD1 matches 10 bases. The CDR3 spans 15 residues. The J segment lost 4 bases and the V segment lost 6 bases, leaving 9 bases of the junction unmatched. The germline V gene has CDR1 ENHRY and CDR2 SYGVKD. The DNA of the CDR3 is TGTGCCATCAGGCCGGGACAGGGGCAGGTATACGAGCAGTACTTC. Translating it yields CAIRPGQGQVYEQYF.